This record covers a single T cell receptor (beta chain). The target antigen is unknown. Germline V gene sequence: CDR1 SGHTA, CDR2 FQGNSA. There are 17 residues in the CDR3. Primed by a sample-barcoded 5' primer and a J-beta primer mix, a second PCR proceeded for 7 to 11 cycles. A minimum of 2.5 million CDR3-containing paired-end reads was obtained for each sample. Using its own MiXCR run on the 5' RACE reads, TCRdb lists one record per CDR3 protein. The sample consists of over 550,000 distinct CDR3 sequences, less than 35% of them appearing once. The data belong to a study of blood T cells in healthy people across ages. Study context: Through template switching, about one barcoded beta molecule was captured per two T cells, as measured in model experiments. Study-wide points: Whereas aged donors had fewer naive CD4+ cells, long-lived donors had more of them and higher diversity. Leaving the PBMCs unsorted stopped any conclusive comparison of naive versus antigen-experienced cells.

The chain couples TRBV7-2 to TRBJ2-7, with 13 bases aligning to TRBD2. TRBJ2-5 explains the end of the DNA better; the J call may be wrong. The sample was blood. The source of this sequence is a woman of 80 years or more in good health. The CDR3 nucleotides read TGTGCCAGCAGCCCCTGGGGACTAGCGGGGACACAAGAGACCCAGTACTTC. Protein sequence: CASSPWGLAGTQETQYF.